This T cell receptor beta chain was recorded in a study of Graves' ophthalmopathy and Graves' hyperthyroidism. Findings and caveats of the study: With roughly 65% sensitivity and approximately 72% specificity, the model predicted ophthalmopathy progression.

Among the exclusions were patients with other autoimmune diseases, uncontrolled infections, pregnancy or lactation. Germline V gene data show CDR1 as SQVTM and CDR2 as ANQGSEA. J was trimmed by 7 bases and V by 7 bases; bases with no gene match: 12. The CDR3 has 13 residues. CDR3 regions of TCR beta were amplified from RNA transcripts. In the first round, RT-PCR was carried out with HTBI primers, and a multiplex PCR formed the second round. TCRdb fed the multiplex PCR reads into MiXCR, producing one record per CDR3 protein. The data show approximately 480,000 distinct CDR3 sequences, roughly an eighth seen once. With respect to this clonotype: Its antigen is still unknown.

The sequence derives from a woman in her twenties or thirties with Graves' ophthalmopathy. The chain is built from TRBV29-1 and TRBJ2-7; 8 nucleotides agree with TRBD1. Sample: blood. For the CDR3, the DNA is TGCAGCGGCCTCGGCCAGGGGGCGGAAGAGCAGTACTTC. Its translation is CSGLGQGAEEQYF.